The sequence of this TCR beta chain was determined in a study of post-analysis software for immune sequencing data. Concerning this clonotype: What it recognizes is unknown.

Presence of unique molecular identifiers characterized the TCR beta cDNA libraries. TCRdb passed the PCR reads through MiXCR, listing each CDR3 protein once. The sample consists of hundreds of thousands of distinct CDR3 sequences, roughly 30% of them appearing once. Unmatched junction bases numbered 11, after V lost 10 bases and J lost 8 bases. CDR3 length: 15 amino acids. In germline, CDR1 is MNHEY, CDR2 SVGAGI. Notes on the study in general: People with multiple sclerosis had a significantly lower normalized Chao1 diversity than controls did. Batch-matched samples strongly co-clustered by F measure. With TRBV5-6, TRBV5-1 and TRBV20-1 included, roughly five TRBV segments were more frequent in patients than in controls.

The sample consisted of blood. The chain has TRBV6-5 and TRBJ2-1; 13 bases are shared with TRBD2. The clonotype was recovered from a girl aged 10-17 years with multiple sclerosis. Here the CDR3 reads CANRVTSGGFYEQFF. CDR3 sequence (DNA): TGTGCCAACAGGGTGACTAGCGGGGGGTTTTATGAGCAGTTCTTC.